This TCR beta chain was profiled in a study of graft-versus-host responses after intestinal transplantation. The overall study: Each recipient received a multivisceral, liver-intestinal, or isolated intestinal graft. Once they had received anti-thymocyte globulin induction, all recipients took tacrolimus and steroids for approximately three years.

The CDR3 consists of 15 residues. Germline V gene sequence: CDR1 MNHEY, CDR2 SMNVEV (reference sequence). V was clipped by 3 bases and J by 6 bases; unmatched bases: 5. Study-level results: In recipient marrow, GvH clones were found, and some appeared first in ileum or blood. After transplant, early declines in HvG clones were associated with peak levels of circulating GvH clones.

With respect to this clone: Its antigen remains unidentified.

The method was immunoSEQ multiplex PCR; TCRdb's version includes in-frame clones alone and lacks a portion of them. Of 20,000 to 25,000 clones in the sample, almost 85% were seen once. This rearrangement joins TRBV27 to TRBJ2-1; 10 bases match TRBD2. This sequence was found in a human donor who was the organ donor for an intestinal transplant. The source material was unstimulated CD8+ T cells sorted from spleen or lymph node cells, sampled before transplant. CDR3 coding DNA: TGTGCCAGCAGTTTTTCAAGCGGGGGGGGCAATGAGCAGTTCTTC. Its protein is CASSFSSGGGNEQFF.